This entry lists 15 T cell receptor beta chains sequenced from one sample in a study of blood T cell repertoires in COVID-19 (dated by TCRdb to 2018 to 2021). Libraries were prepared through the immunoSEQ multiplex PCR assay. Drawn from immuneACCESS, this table holds only the in-frame rearrangements with V and J called that TCRdb kept. Clones are partly lost; checked studies trace under half to an unresolved V gene and leave the rest unexplained. This sample lists approximately 270,000 clones; roughly 86% were detected once. In total, the top ten clones hold less than 2% of the sample. Sequenced: PBMCs or T cells enriched from blood (not recorded which). The receptors were sampled from a woman aged 55-69 years who had recovered from COVID-19.

This chain joins TRBV28 and TRBJ1-1; TRBD1 might be the D (6 bases). Trimming removed 7 bases from V and 1 base from J, with 13 bases in between. The CDR3 sequence is 14 residues long. Germline values: CDR1 MDHEN, CDR2 SYDVKM. The CDR3 reads CASILGGQNTEAFF. CDR3 sequence (DNA): TGTGCCAGCATTCTCGGGGGGCAGAACACTGAAGCTTTCTTT. Full variable domain (outside the CDR3, taken from reference TRBV28 and TRBJ1-1): DVKVTQSSRYLVKRTGEKVFLECVQDMDHENMFWYRQDPGLGLRLIYFSYDVKMKEKGDIPEGYSVSREKKERFSLILESASTNQTSMYLCASILGGQNTEAFFGQGTRLTVV.

The table lists this clone with a count of one. The CDR3, as DNA: TGCGCCAGCAGCCAGACAGGGTCCTATCAGCCCCAGCATTTT. Encoded protein: CASSQTGSYQPQHF. The chain is built from TRBV4-1 and TRBJ1-5; 7 bases fit TRBD1. Per the germline V gene, CDR1 is MGHRA and CDR2 is YSYEKL. Unmatched junction bases numbered 4, after V lost 3 bases and J lost 5 bases. The CDR3 extends over 14 amino acids.

The genes are TRBV7-8 and TRBJ1-3; D perhaps matches TRBD1 (5 bases). The germline V gene encodes CDR1 SGHVS and CDR2 FQNEAQ. The V gene lost 5 bases and the J gene lost 4 bases, with 15 bases spanning the gap. The CDR3 loop spans 15 amino acids. The CDR3 DNA follows: TGTGCCAGCAGCCCCGGACCAGGGCTGGGAAACACCATATATTTT. As protein: CASSPGPGLGNTIYF.

The chain employs TRBV7-9 and TRBJ2-7; 7 positions agree with TRBD1. The CDR3 loop spans 14 amino acids. Germline lookup yields CDR1 SEHNR and CDR2 FQNEAQ (reference sequence). Trimming at V came to 2 bases and at J to 2 bases, leaving 3 bases not matched to a gene. CDR3 nucleotide sequence: TGTGCCAGCAGCTTAACAGGGGACCCCTACGAGCAGTACTTC. It codes for CASSLTGDPYEQYF.

The chain joins TRBV4-1 to TRBJ2-1; 8 positions agree with TRBD2. Trimming took 4 bases from V and 6 from J; bases not matched to a gene: 2. CDR3 length equals 13 residues. Germline loops: CDR1 MGHRA, CDR2 YSYEKL. The CDR3 nucleotides are TGCGCCAGCAGCCTTGGGACTAGCAATGAGCAGTTCTTC. It specifies CASSLGTSNEQFF.

The J gene is TRBJ2-1, the V gene TRBV7-9, with D possibly matching TRBD1 (5 bases). There are 13 residues in the CDR3. Per germline, CDR1 SEHNR and CDR2 FQNEAQ (reference sequence). V was pared by 0 bases and J by 10 bases, with 10 bases between. The chain's CDR3 is CASSLAGLGEQFF. CDR3 nucleotides: TGTGCCAGCAGCTTAGCGGGGCTCGGCGAGCAGTTCTTC.

The V call is TRBV6-1, the J call TRBJ1-5, with no clear D. V shed 1 base and J shed 7 bases, with 11 bases lying between them. The CDR3 totals 14 residues. CDR1 is MNHNS, CDR2 SASEGT, per germline. The chain's CDR3 is CASSEGRLPQPQHF. In DNA form, the CDR3 reads TGTGCCAGCAGTGAAGGTCGACTTCCCCAGCCCCAGCATTTT.

This clone was observed once. The V call is TRBV27, the J call TRBJ2-3; D is unresolved. CDR3 length: 11 amino acids. Trimming pared 5 bases from V and 7 bases from J, leaving 7 bases between. Germline loops: CDR1 MNHEY, CDR2 SMNVEV (reference sequence). The chain's CDR3 is CASSTYNTQYF. The DNA for the CDR3 is TGTGCCAGCAGTACATACAATACGCAGTATTTT.

The CDR3 reads CASMGQGVEKLFF. CDR3 DNA sequence: TGTGCCAGCATGGGACAGGGGGTAGAAAAACTGTTTTTT. The chain carries TRBV28 and TRBJ1-4, with 11 bases lining up with TRBD1. The CDR3 totals 13 residues. Germline V gene sequence: CDR1 MDHEN, CDR2 SYDVKM. V lost 7 bases and J lost 8; bases outside the gene matches: 3.

This chain links TRBV19 with TRBJ1-1, with a possible D match to TRBD1 (5 bases). CDR3 size: 14 residues. Trimming took 4 bases from V and 1 from J, leaving 10 bases between them. CDR1 LNHDA and CDR2 SQIVND come from the germline V gene (reference sequence). CDR3 protein: CASSTDSQNTEAFF. The CDR3 DNA follows: TGTGCCAGTAGTACCGACAGCCAGAACACTGAAGCTTTCTTT. Filled out from reference TRBV19 and TRBJ1-1, the complete variable domain reads DGGITQSPKYLFRKEGQNVTLSCEQNLNHDAMYWYRQDPGQGLRLIYYSQIVNDFQKGDIAEGYSVSREKKESFPLTVTSAQKNPTAFYLCASSTDSQNTEAFFGQGTRLTVV.

This chain connects TRBV9 to TRBJ2-7; tentative D call: TRBD1 (5 bases). Germline V lookup: CDR1 SGDLS, CDR2 YYNGEE. This CDR3 has 15 residues. V was clipped by 3 bases and J by 1 base, with 14 bases between them. CDR3 in DNA: TGTGCCAGCAGCGCCGGACACAAAACTTCCTACGAGCAGTACTTC. Its translation: CASSAGHKTSYEQYF.

V and J are TRBV5-1 and TRBJ1-5, with TRBD1 matching over 8 bases. Per germline, CDR1 SGHRS and CDR2 YFSETQ. The CDR3 covers 13 residues. V lost 9 bases and J lost 10; bases outside the gene matches: 12. The CDR3 sequence: CATSARGLKPQHF. DNA for the CDR3: TGCGCCACCTCAGCCAGGGGGCTGAAACCCCAGCATTTT.

The chain uses TRBV2 and TRBJ1-5; possibly TRBD1 for D (6 bases). Trimming cost V 1 base and J 0 bases, with 7 bases left between them. Germline V gene sequence: CDR1 SNHLY, CDR2 FYNNEI. The CDR3 sequence is 15 residues long. The CDR3 loop is CASSEGTASNQPQHF. The CDR3 DNA is TGTGCCAGCAGTGAAGGGACAGCTAGCAATCAGCCCCAGCATTTT.

This clone has only a few counts. Additional DNA sequences in this sample encode the identical CDR3. The rearrangement joins TRBV10-3 to TRBJ1-5; D gene uncertain. Trimming shortened V by 0 bases and J by 4 bases, and 10 bases separated the two germline ends. Germline-derived CDR1 and CDR2 are ENHRY and SYGVKD. The CDR3 is 15 amino acids. The CDR3: CAISESAGENQPQHF. In DNA form, the CDR3 reads TGTGCCATCAGTGAGTCGGCCGGGGAAAATCAGCCCCAGCATTTT.

This clone has only one observation. The V gene is TRBV7-9, the J gene TRBJ2-2; D not certain. Between the trimmed V and J ends, which lost 1 base and 5 bases, there was a span of 8 bases. The CDR3 is 14 residues long. From germline, CDR1 is SEHNR and CDR2 FQNEAQ (reference sequence). The DNA of the CDR3 is TGTGCCAGCAGCTTAGATATACGGACCGGGGAGCTGTTTTTT. Its protein is CASSLDIRTGELFF.